The entry below describes one T cell receptor beta chain. Its antigen target is currently unknown. One base away there is no much larger clone; base qualities are not given. The sample originates from a study of blood T cells in healthy people across ages (dated by TCRdb to between 2014 and 2017). Broadly, across the study: In model experiments, template switching captured about one uniquely barcoded TCR beta cDNA molecule for every two T cells. The study measured age-related changes in TCR beta repertoire diversity using deep sequencing normalized with unique cDNA molecular identifiers. The donors were divided into four age groups: young (average around 16 years), middle-aged (over 35), aged (about 61) and long-lived (approximately 74). To avoid experimental bias, donors of different ages were distributed randomly across sequencing lanes. For two donors (one aged 18 to 30 and one aged 80 or older), the study analyzed two additional independent replicas of 1 million unique cDNA reads from the same blood draw. What the authors observed across the whole study: Total diversity estimates from one million sequenced T cells were considered lower bounds and underestimates. Compared with the aged group, the long-lived group had more naive CD4+ T cells, fewer expanded clones and increased TCR diversity, suggesting age selection. A strong correlation was found between observed TCR beta diversity and the percentage of naive T cells measured by flow cytometry. Observed TCR beta diversity per million T cells fell roughly linearly with age, and a significant reduction was already apparent by age roughly 41. The CMV infection status of donors was not known, potentially confounding age-related changes in expanded clonotypes. Conclusive comparison of naive and antigen-experienced compartments was prevented by the profiling of bulk unsorted PBMCs.

Taken from cysteine to phenylalanine, the CDR3 has 16 residues. Left in the record is the CDR3 DNA by itself, 48 bases read in frame from the first base. Systemically healthy Caucasian individuals from Russia, 39 in total and aged about 6 to 95 years, were included as donors. Each donor gave about 9.8 milliliters of peripheral blood, drawn into EDTA-treated Vacutainer tubes. PBMCs were isolated by Ficoll-Paque density-gradient centrifugation, with at least 6 million obtained per sample. Trizol reagent was used to extract total RNA from the PBMCs, yielding at least 6 micrograms per sample. Naive CD45RAhigh/CD27high T cell percentages were measured by flow cytometry on a PBMC aliquot from every donor. Library generation was performed with 5' RACE. The data were produced on an Illumina HiSeq 2500. A second PCR of 7 to 11 cycles was performed with a sample-barcoded 5' primer and a J-beta primer mix. A unique molecular identifier was introduced onto each TCR beta cDNA molecule by a template-switch 5' adaptor carrying 12 random nucleotides. Each sample yielded at least 2.5 million CDR3-containing paired-end reads. First-strand cDNA was synthesized from all RNA with the Mint cDNA synthesis kit, primed by a TRBC-specific oligonucleotide. Following uracil-DNA glycosylase treatment, all cDNA underwent a first 18-cycle PCR with the universal primers M1SS and BC2_uni_R. For the original study's pipeline: Each sample was normalized by randomly selecting 1 million high-quality reads, each carrying a distinct molecular identifier. Reads sharing molecular identifiers were discarded rather than binned into consensus sequences. CDR3 identification, clonotype clustering and error correction used MiTCR with a Q25 quality threshold and the strictest error-elimination algorithm. Lower-bound total TCR beta diversity was estimated with a nonparametric unseen species model using Euler transformation. In-frame beta chains were kept once TCRdb had trimmed the public reads at Q25 with fastp and called clones with MiXCR. Identical CDR3 protein sequences are pooled into one entry, listed with their most common genes and DNA. The V and J calls follow TCRdb's processing rather than the paper's. The sample table holds roughly 1.5 million distinct CDR3 sequences, of which about 45% were seen once. The ten largest make up about 4% of the sample.

This receptor was obtained from a woman in her late teens or twenties in good health. The material sequenced was blood. The chain was built from TRBV21-1 and TRBJ2-2; TRBD1 is the table's D call, not checked against the DNA. TRBV21-1 is a documented pseudogene. CDR3 loop: CASSKTGTGDTGELFF. The nucleotide sequence is TGTGCCAGCAGCAAAACCGGGACAGGGGACACCGGGGAGCTGTTTTTT.